This T cell receptor (beta chain) was recovered during a study of blood T cell repertoires in COVID-19. Study-wide context: PBMCs, B-cell-depleted T cells, or T cells were the source of the cDNA or gDNA that made up the material.

Germline V gene lookup returns CDR1 LGHDT and CDR2 YNNKEL (reference sequence). Trimming at V came to 6 bases and at J to 6 bases, leaving 6 bases not matched to a gene. CDR3 length equals 14 residues. The assay was immunoSEQ multiplex PCR, and TCRdb's table has in-frame clones only and misses some. Of about 170,000 clones listed, around nine tenths are singletons. This chain connects TRBV3-1 (or the pseudogene TRBV3-2) to TRBJ1-2, with TRBD1 matching 11 bases. This TCR was sampled from a man in his 60s with COVID-19, enrolled during active disease. What was sequenced was peripheral blood. In nucleotides, the CDR3 is TGTGCCAGCAGGCTAGGACAGGGGGCTGATGGCTACACCTTC. It yields the protein CASRLGQGADGYTF.